One and the same sample provided the 13 T cell receptor beta chains below, sequenced in a study of blood T cell repertoires in COVID-19. TCRdb's table, derived via immunoSEQ multiplex PCR, lists solely in-frame clones and lacks some. The sample contains 200,000 or so clones, 89% of which appear only once. The sequenced material came from PBMCs or T cells enriched from blood (not recorded which). These receptors came from a woman between 40 and 55 years old with acute COVID-19.

The V call is TRBV11-2, the J call TRBJ1-4, with a weak D call TRBD1 (5 bases). V was trimmed by 1 base and J by 7 bases, leaving 13 bases between them. CDR1 is SGHAT and CDR2 is FQNNGV in the germline V gene. This CDR3 has 15 residues. CDR3 amino acids: CASSLGGRVIEKLFF. The CDR3 coding sequence is TGTGCCAGCAGCTTAGGCGGCAGGGTCATTGAAAAACTGTTTTTT.

The gene calls are TRBV7-2 and TRBJ2-7, with unresolved D. Germline V gene lookup returns CDR1 SGHTA and CDR2 FQGNSA. The V gene lost 5 bases and the J gene lost 3 bases, with 11 bases spanning the gap. The CDR3 spans 13 residues. The CDR3 here is CASSGRIYYEQYF. The DNA for the CDR3 is TGTGCCAGCAGCGGCAGGATTTACTACGAGCAGTACTTC.

J is TRBJ2-1 and V is TRBV2; tentative D call: TRBD1 (6 bases). Trimming left V 6 bases short and J 9 bases short, with 18 bases between. The CDR3 is 14 amino acids. Germline values: CDR1 SNHLY, CDR2 FYNNEI. The CDR3 nucleotides are TGTGCCAGCAGCGTAGTCCAGGGGTCTAGTGAGCAGTTCTTC. Translation gives CASSVVQGSSEQFF.

The chain recombines TRBV5-1 with TRBJ2-1; tentative D call: TRBD1 (5 bases). Trimming took 0 bases from V and 9 from J, leaving 19 bases between them. The CDR3 sequence is 16 residues long. Germline values: CDR1 SGHRS, CDR2 YFSETQ. As DNA, the CDR3 is TGCGCCAGCAGCTTGGGTGGGGCACGTAGTTACGGTGAGCAGTTCTTC. It specifies CASSLGGARSYGEQFF.

The rearrangement uses TRBV27 and TRBJ1-4; D might be TRBD1 (5 bases). Germline CDR1 and CDR2: MNHEY and SMNVEV (reference sequence). The CDR3 consists of 16 residues. Trimming took 0 bases from V and 7 from J, leaving 15 bases between them. This chain's CDR3 is CASSLSSGGRLEKLFF. The CDR3 region has the DNA TGTGCCAGCAGTTTATCGTCTGGGGGGAGGCTTGAAAAACTGTTTTTT.

The chain has TRBV5-6 and TRBJ2-2, with 10 bases fitting TRBD2. The CDR3 spans 16 residues. V was clipped by 2 bases and J by 7 bases; unmatched bases: 8. From germline, CDR1 is SGHDT and CDR2 YYEEEE. CDR3 bases: TGTGCCAGCAGCTTTCCCAGCGGGGGGGCCCACGGGGAGCTGTTTTTT. This codes for CASSFPSGGAHGELFF.

This clone was observed a single time. The V gene is TRBV7-2, the J gene TRBJ2-2; unclear D gene. Germline CDR1 is SGHTA and CDR2 is FQGNSA. V was clipped by 3 bases and J by 1 base, with 3 bases between them. The CDR3 sequence is 13 residues long. CDR3 in amino acids: CASSFKNTGELFF. CDR3 coding DNA: TGTGCCAGCAGCTTCAAGAACACCGGGGAGCTGTTTTTT.

Details on this clone: This CDR3 is also generated by other DNA sequences in the sample. The rearrangement links TRBV9 to TRBJ1-1, with 8 bases aligning to TRBD1. Germline CDR1 SGDLS, CDR2 YYNGEE. The CDR3 consists of 13 residues. The junction had 0 bases not matched to a gene; V was cut back by 0 bases and J by 5 bases. Here the CDR3 reads CASSVGQGTEAFF. The CDR3 DNA follows: TGTGCCAGCAGCGTAGGACAGGGGACTGAAGCTTTCTTT.

The chain couples TRBV19 to TRBJ1-2; the D is unclear. V was shortened by 3 bases and J by 6 bases, with 11 bases between the two germline ends. Germline CDR1 is LNHDA and CDR2 is SQIVND (reference sequence). This CDR3 contains 13 residues. The CDR3 here is CASSMYREDGYTF. The DNA for the CDR3 is TGTGCCAGTAGTATGTATCGTGAGGATGGCTACACCTTC.

The genes are TRBV4-1 and TRBJ2-2; 11 bases map to TRBD2. The germline gives CDR1 MGHRA, CDR2 YSYEKL. V shed 6 bases, J shed 5 bases, and the junction held 11 bases outside the gene matches. The CDR3 runs 17 residues. As DNA, the CDR3 is TGCGCCAGCAGGGTGAGCGTGCTAGCGGGGGGTACCGGGGAGCTGTTTTTT. Translation: CASRVSVLAGGTGELFF.

The rearrangement links TRBV19 to TRBJ1-1, with D perhaps TRBD1 (6 bases). Trimming took off 4 bases at V and 5 bases at J, with 8 bases between the two ends. Germline V lookup: CDR1 LNHDA, CDR2 SQIVND (reference sequence). The CDR3 covers 12 residues. The CDR3: CASSTGATEAFF. CDR3 bases: TGTGCCAGTAGTACAGGGGCAACTGAAGCTTTCTTT.

This chain links TRBV5-1 with TRBJ1-1; D perhaps matches TRBD1 (6 bases). With 0 bases removed from V and 0 bases from J, the gap between germline ends came to 9 bases. This CDR3 is 15 amino acids long. Germline assignment: CDR1 SGHRS and CDR2 YFSETQ. The CDR3 loop is CASSLGTVMNTEAFF. CDR3 DNA: TGCGCCAGCAGCTTGGGGACAGTCATGAACACTGAAGCTTTCTTT.

The chain has TRBV4-3 and TRBJ1-2; tentative D call: TRBD1 (6 bases). Germline lookup yields CDR1 LGHNA and CDR2 YSLEER. The ends were cut back, 0 bases at V and 8 bases at J, with 16 bases in the middle. The CDR3 has 15 amino acids. The CDR3 spells CASSQDLGAPRGYTF. CDR3 nucleotides: TGCGCCAGCAGCCAAGATCTGGGGGCGCCGAGAGGCTACACCTTC.